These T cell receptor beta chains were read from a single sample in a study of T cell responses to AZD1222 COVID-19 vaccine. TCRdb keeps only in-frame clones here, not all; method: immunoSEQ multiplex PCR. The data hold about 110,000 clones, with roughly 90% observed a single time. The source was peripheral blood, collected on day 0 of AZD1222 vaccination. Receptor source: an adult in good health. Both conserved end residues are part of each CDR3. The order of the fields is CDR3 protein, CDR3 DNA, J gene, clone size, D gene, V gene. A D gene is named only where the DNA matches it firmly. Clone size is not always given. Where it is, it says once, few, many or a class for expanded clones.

cdr3_aa: CGATGGNQPQHF; cdr3_nt: TGTGGTGCGACAGGGGGAAATCAGCCCCAGCATTTT; j_call: TRBJ1-5; clone_size: once; d_call: TRBD1; v_call: TRBV28
cdr3_aa: CASSLEGGRYGYTF; cdr3_nt: TGCGCCAGCAGCTTGGAAGGGGGCCGCTATGGCTACACCTTC; j_call: TRBJ1-2; clone_size: NA; d_call: TRBD1; v_call: TRBV5-1
cdr3_aa: CASSMDNSPLHF; cdr3_nt: TGTGCCAGTAGTATGGACAATTCACCCCTCCACTTT; j_call: TRBJ1-6; clone_size: NA; d_call: NA; v_call: TRBV19
cdr3_aa: CASSPGLGGTGNTIYF; cdr3_nt: TGTGCCAGCAGCCCAGGTCTCGGGGGGACGGGAAACACCATATATTTT; j_call: TRBJ1-3; clone_size: NA; d_call: NA; v_call: TRBV7-2
cdr3_aa: CASSPQPGTAGGSEKLFF; cdr3_nt: TGTGCCAGCAGCCCGCAACCCGGGACCGCGGGGGGAAGTGAAAAACTGTTTTTT; j_call: TRBJ1-4; clone_size: NA; d_call: NA; v_call: TRBV3-1/TRBV3-2
cdr3_aa: CASSWDRQREGTLSSYEQYF; cdr3_nt: TGTGCCAGCAGTTGGGATCGGCAGCGGGAGGGGACCCTAAGCTCCTACGAGCAGTACTTC; j_call: TRBJ2-7; clone_size: NA; d_call: TRBD2; v_call: TRBV28
cdr3_aa: CASSQVSGVDYGYTF; cdr3_nt: TGTGCCAGCAGCCAAGTTTCAGGGGTAGACTATGGCTACACCTTC; j_call: TRBJ1-2; clone_size: NA; d_call: NA; v_call: TRBV4-2
cdr3_aa: CASSEWVRGRNITNEQFF; cdr3_nt: TGTGCCAGCAGTGAATGGGTTCGGGGACGCAATATAACCAATGAGCAGTTCTTC; j_call: TRBJ2-1; clone_size: NA; d_call: NA; v_call: TRBV25-1
cdr3_aa: CASSGDLGNTIYF; cdr3_nt: TGTGCCAGTAGTGGGGACCTTGGAAACACCATATATTTT; j_call: TRBJ1-3; clone_size: NA; d_call: NA; v_call: TRBV19
cdr3_aa: CASSEVPGQGGDTQYF; cdr3_nt: TGTGCCAGCAGTGAAGTTCCGGGACAGGGAGGAGATACGCAGTATTTT; j_call: TRBJ2-3; clone_size: NA; d_call: TRBD1; v_call: TRBV6-4
cdr3_aa: CASSDQTGGYQPQHF; cdr3_nt: TGTGCCAGCAGTGATCAGACAGGGGGCTATCAGCCCCAGCATTTT; j_call: TRBJ1-5; clone_size: NA; d_call: TRBD1; v_call: TRBV6-1
cdr3_aa: CASSASTSGITDTQYF; cdr3_nt: TGTGCCAGCAGTGCCTCCACTAGCGGGATTACAGATACGCAGTATTTT; j_call: TRBJ2-3; clone_size: NA; d_call: TRBD2; v_call: TRBV6-1
cdr3_aa: CAISGPGDSDGELFF; cdr3_nt: TGTGCCATCAGTGGTCCCGGGGACAGTGACGGGGAGCTGTTTTTT; j_call: TRBJ2-2; clone_size: NA; d_call: TRBD1; v_call: TRBV10-3